This T cell receptor (beta chain) was identified in a study of neoadjuvant anti-PD-1 for oral cavity cancer. The time point: after neoadjuvant nivolumab, at surgical resection. These oral cavity squamous cell carcinomas were HPV-negative and locally advanced. The CDR3 runs 15 residues. Trimming cost V 5 bases and J 1 base, with 11 bases left between them. Germline V lookup: CDR1 WSHSY, CDR2 SAAADI. The protocol was immunoSEQ multiplex PCR, while the TCRdb copy is restricted to in-frame clones and leaves out a portion. This sample has roughly 9,000 clones, with 61% found just once. This sequence was found in a person aged 35-79 years with oral cavity squamous cell carcinoma. The chain couples TRBV10-2 to TRBJ2-2, with unresolved D. The source material was PBMCs, sampled after nivolumab (anti-PD-1) treatment. The CDR3 is CASSRVRGNTGELFF. The CDR3 bases are TGCGCCAGCAGTCGAGTGAGAGGGAACACCGGGGAGCTGTTTTTT.